This T cell receptor beta chain was sequenced for a study of response to subunit inactivated influenza vaccine. MiXCR, applied by TCRdb to the RT-PCR reads, yields one record per CDR3 protein. Of about 170,000 distinct CDR3 sequences in the sample, approximately 11% are singletons; the top ten hold around 35%. The CDR3 runs to 13 residues. Trimming at V came to 5 bases and at J to 7 bases, leaving 5 bases not matched to a gene. CDR1 and CDR2 from the germline V gene are LNHNV and YYDKDF (reference sequence). Overall study findings and caveats: Authors suggested seasonal influenza vaccinations each recruit few new T cells.

This clonotype was observed a few times. The antigen is not known. This sequence originates from a man aged 50 to 69 who received an inactivated influenza vaccine. V and J are TRBV15 and TRBJ2-1; the match to TRBD1 covers 7 bases. The specimen was CD8+ T cells sorted from PBMCs, collected around 2 years after vaccination. CDR3 residues: CATSSGQLNEQFF. CDR3 coding DNA: TGTGCCACCAGCTCGGGACAGCTGAATGAGCAGTTCTTC.